This TCR beta chain derives from a study of graft-versus-host responses after intestinal transplantation. Study-level points and caveats: Recipient bone marrow held GvH clones, some seen earlier in ileum or blood.

The method was immunoSEQ multiplex PCR; TCRdb's version includes in-frame clones alone and lacks a portion of them. This table holds about 100,000 clones, roughly 91% found once. V was shortened by 5 bases and J by 5 bases, with 10 bases between the two germline ends. CDR3 length: 13 residues. Germline V CDR1 and CDR2: SGHTA, FQGNSA. Remarks on this clone: Antigen: not known.

Sequenced material: unstimulated CD4+ T cells sorted from spleen or lymph node cells, taken before transplant. The clonotype comes from a human donor who was the organ donor for an intestinal transplant. The chain combines TRBV7-2 with TRBJ1-5; D gene uncertain. The CDR3 sequence: CASSTTTYQPQHF. The CDR3 coding sequence is TGTGCCAGCAGCACGACAACCTATCAGCCCCAGCATTTT.